These T cell receptor beta chains were read from a single sample in a study of T cell responses to AZD1222 COVID-19 vaccine. Measured with immunoSEQ multiplex PCR; TCRdb has only the in-frame clones, and not every one. The top ten clones hold approximately 5.4% of a sample with just under 150,000 clones, 86% of them seen once. This specimen consisted of peripheral blood, obtained 28 days after the second AZD1222 dose. These receptor sequences come from an adult who received the AZD1222 COVID-19 vaccine. CDR3s include the opening cysteine and the closing phenylalanine or tryptophan. A D gene is named only where the DNA matches it firmly. Some rows mark clone size as missing; the rest say once, few, many or name a class of expanded clone.

j_call v_call clone_size d_call cdr3_aa cdr3_nt
TRBJ1-3 TRBV15 NA NA CATSRDLEGSGNTIYF TGTGCCACCAGCAGAGATTTAGAGGGGTCTGGAAACACCATATATTTT
TRBJ2-7 TRBV21-1 NA NA CASSDRENLKLDSYEQYF TGTGCCAGCAGCGACAGGGAGAATTTAAAATTAGACTCCTACGAGCAGTACTTC
TRBJ1-2 TRBV5-1 once TRBD1 CASSLGGQGLTNYGYTF TGCGCCAGCAGCTTGGGAGGACAGGGTCTCACTAACTATGGCTACACCTTC
TRBJ2-5 TRBV6-5 NA TRBD1 CASSYSGTGVETQYF TGTGCCAGCAGTTATTCCGGGACAGGGGTGGAGACCCAGTACTTC
TRBJ2-1 TRBV5-5 NA NA CASSLTWSSGPYNEQFF TGTGCCAGCAGCTTGACTTGGTCCAGCGGCCCCTACAATGAGCAGTTCTTC
TRBJ2-5 TRBV3-1/TRBV3-2 NA NA CASSQDGRGMFGAQYF TGTGCCAGCAGCCAAGATGGCCGGGGGATGTTTGGGGCCCAGTACTTC
TRBJ1-6 TRBV19 NA NA CASSMKGDSPLHF TGTGCCAGTAGTATGAAAGGGGATTCACCCCTCCACTTT
TRBJ2-3 TRBV6-5 NA NA CASTVISTDTQYF TGTGCCAGCACGGTAATTAGCACAGATACGCAGTATTTT
TRBJ2-5 TRBV11-2 NA TRBD2 CASSTPGTSVAAQYF TGTGCCAGCAGCACCCCCGGGACTAGCGTCGCGGCCCAGTACTTC
TRBJ2-3 TRBV11-2 NA NA CASSLVGEITDTQYF TGTGCCAGCAGCTTAGTTGGGGAAATCACAGATACGCAGTATTTT
TRBJ1-1 TRBV30 NA NA CAWRGKISGNTEAFF TGTGCCTGGAGGGGGAAGATCAGTGGGAACACTGAAGCTTTCTTT
TRBJ2-1 TRBV10-3 NA TRBD2 CAISESGGRVYNEQFF TGTGCCATCAGTGAGTCGGGCGGGAGGGTCTACAATGAGCAGTTCTTC
TRBJ1-2 TRBV2 NA TRBD1 CASSEAWTGSGYTF TGTGCCAGCAGTGAAGCGTGGACAGGGTCCGGCTACACCTTC
TRBJ1-1 TRBV4-1 NA NA CASSQGWRMNTEAFF TGCGCCAGCAGCCAAGGGTGGAGAATGAACACTGAAGCTTTCTTT
TRBJ2-7 TRBV3-1/TRBV3-2 once NA CASSLRPIGAEQYF TGTGCCAGCAGCCTTCGACCCATCGGGGCCGAGCAGTACTTC
TRBJ1-1 TRBV30 NA NA CAWSVRDGTRLNTEAFF TGTGCCTGGAGTGTACGGGACGGAACCCGCCTAAACACTGAAGCTTTCTTT
TRBJ1-2 TRBV25-1 NA NA CASSDSRYGYTF TGTGCCAGCAGTGACTCGCGGTATGGCTACACCTTC
TRBJ2-3 TRBV5-8 NA TRBD2 CASSPGLAGGTDTQYF TGTGCCAGCAGCCCGGGACTAGCGGGAGGTACAGATACGCAGTATTTT
TRBJ2-3 TRBV7-9 NA NA CASSLESGDTQYF TGTGCCAGCAGCTTAGAGTCGGGAGATACGCAGTATTTT
TRBJ2-2 TRBV23-1 once NA CAISRYRRRSVVNTGELFF TGCGCCATCTCAAGGTACAGAAGAAGGTCTGTGGTTAACACCGGGGAGCTGTTTTTT
TRBJ1-3 TRBV7-9 once NA CASSHRGQGGNTIYF TGTGCCAGCAGCCACCGGGGACAAGGTGGAAACACCATATATTTT
TRBJ1-3 TRBV3-1/TRBV3-2 NA NA CASSQGTRSGNTIYF TGTGCCAGCAGCCAAGGCACACGCTCTGGAAACACCATATATTTT
TRBJ1-5 TRBV28 NA NA CASREGGPGPQHF TGTGCCAGCAGGGAGGGGGGCCCCGGGCCCCAGCATTTT
TRBJ2-2 TRBV19 NA NA CASSAHGLRGTGELFF TGTGCCAGTAGTGCCCATGGCCTCCGCGGGACCGGGGAGCTGTTTTTT
TRBJ1-1 TRBV6-6 NA TRBD1 CASSSAGGNTEAFF TGTGCCAGCAGTTCGGCAGGGGGCAACACTGAAGCTTTCTTT
TRBJ2-5 TRBV25-1 NA NA CASSGGWETQYF TGTGCCAGCAGTGGGGGTTGGGAGACCCAGTACTTC
TRBJ1-5 TRBV28 NA NA CASSLTDQPQHF TGTGCCAGCAGTCTCACGGATCAGCCCCAGCATTTT
TRBJ2-7 TRBV3-1/TRBV3-2 NA NA CASSQLNRVCF TGTGCCAGCAGCCAATTAAACAGGGTGTGTTTC
TRBJ2-5 TRBV20-1 NA NA CSARVTETQYF TGCAGTGCTAGGGTTACCGAGACCCAGTACTTC
TRBJ2-5 TRBV6-5 NA NA CASRDPGETQYF TGTGCCAGCAGAGACCCAGGGGAGACCCAGTACTTC
TRBJ2-5 TRBV6-2/TRBV6-3 NA NA CASSYYSWGGLQETQYF TGTGCCAGCAGTTACTACTCCTGGGGGGGCCTCCAAGAGACCCAGTACTTC
TRBJ2-7 TRBV28 NA NA CATLRRVTYEQYF TGTGCCACCCTCCGAAGGGTAACCTACGAGCAGTACTTC
TRBJ1-5 TRBV7-9 NA NA CASSREGDQPQHF TGTGCCAGCAGCCGAGAGGGTGATCAGCCCCAGCATTTT
TRBJ2-3 TRBV5-1 NA NA CASSLNPRDQVSSTDTQYF TGCGCCAGCAGCTTGAACCCACGGGACCAGGTATCTAGCACAGATACGCAGTATTTT
TRBJ1-2 TRBV18 NA TRBD1 CASSQSYGTGANYGYTF TGTGCCAGCTCACAATCCTACGGGACAGGGGCGAACTATGGCTACACCTTC
TRBJ2-3 TRBV29-1 NA TRBD1 CSVAGGRDTQYF TGCAGCGTGGCAGGGGGCCGAGATACGCAGTATTTT
TRBJ1-2 TRBV28 once NA CATGGEDYGYTF TGTGCCACCGGGGGGGAGGACTATGGCTACACCTTC
TRBJ1-5 TRBV19 NA NA CASSITTANQPQHF TGTGCCAGTAGTATTACGACAGCTAATCAGCCCCAGCATTTT
TRBJ2-7 TRBV19 NA NA CASSIGGTGNEQYF TGTGCCAGTAGTATAGGAGGAACGGGAAACGAGCAGTACTTC
TRBJ1-2 TRBV30 NA NA CAWSVLSHGYTF TGTGCCTGGAGTGTACTTAGTCATGGCTACACCTTC
TRBJ2-1 TRBV9 once TRBD2 CASTVSGNMNEQFF TGTGCCAGCACCGTCAGCGGGAATATGAATGAGCAGTTCTTC
TRBJ1-6 TRBV25-1 NA TRBD1 CASGRTGNSPLHF TGTGCCAGCGGGCGGACAGGAAATTCACCCCTCCACTTT
TRBJ1-2 TRBV5-1 NA NA CASSPDRGYGYTF TGCGCCAGCAGCCCCGATAGGGGGTATGGCTACACCTTC
TRBJ1-6 TRBV4-2 NA NA CASSQGGAYAPLHF TGTGCCAGCAGCCAAGGGGGGGCGTATGCACCCCTCCACTTT
TRBJ2-1 TRBV14 NA NA CASSQGRGPINEQFF TGTGCCAGCAGCCAAGGGCGGGGCCCGATCAATGAGCAGTTCTTC
TRBJ2-1 TRBV4-2 NA NA CASSQGAWPAYNEQFF TGTGCCAGCAGCCAAGGAGCCTGGCCCGCATACAATGAGCAGTTCTTC
TRBJ2-6 TRBV13 NA NA CASSSRFSGANVLTF TGTGCCAGCAGCTCTAGGTTTTCTGGGGCCAACGTCCTGACTTTC
TRBJ2-5 TRBV23-1 NA NA CASSQDLQETQYF TGCGCCAGCAGTCAAGACCTGCAAGAGACCCAGTACTTC
TRBJ1-5 TRBV10-3 NA NA CAISGGGSNQPQHF TGTGCCATCAGTGGGGGTGGGAGCAATCAGCCCCAGCATTTT
TRBJ1-4 TRBV27 NA NA CASSSLDTTGEKLFF TGTGCCAGCAGTTCTCTGGACACTACTGGAGAAAAACTGTTTTTT
TRBJ2-3 TRBV9 NA NA CASSVAPIYSTDTQYF TGTGCCAGCAGCGTAGCTCCCATCTATAGCACAGATACGCAGTATTTT
TRBJ1-4 TRBV9 NA TRBD1 CASSAGTGKVYNEKLFF TGTGCCAGCAGCGCAGGGACAGGGAAGGTTTATAATGAAAAACTGTTTTTT
TRBJ1-4 TRBV30 NA NA CAFTSGNEEKLFF TGTGCCTTTACCTCAGGGAATGAGGAAAAACTGTTTTTT
TRBJ2-3 TRBV6-5 NA NA CASSPGSSGDTQYF TGTGCCAGCAGTCCCGGGTCATCCGGAGATACGCAGTATTTT
TRBJ1-3 TRBV7-9 NA NA CASSLGVGNTIYF TGTGCCAGCAGCTTAGGGGTCGGAAACACCATATATTTT
TRBJ1-2 TRBV19 NA NA CASSIDPTVYGYTF TGTGCCAGTAGTATAGATCCCACAGTCTATGGCTACACCTTC
TRBJ2-2 TRBV5-1 NA NA CASRAGGSTGELFF TGCGCCAGCAGGGCGGGCGGTTCTACCGGGGAGCTGTTTTTT
TRBJ2-7 TRBV19 NA TRBD1 CASSKLGQGVYEQYF TGTGCCAGTAGTAAACTCGGACAGGGCGTCTACGAGCAGTACTTC
TRBJ2-1 TRBV24-1 NA NA CATSDSQGEGQDEQFF TGTGCCACCAGTGATTCCCAGGGTGAGGGTCAAGATGAGCAGTTCTTC